Below are 17 T cell receptor beta chains sequenced from a single sample in a study of T cells expressing NK-cell markers. No DNA is given; TCRdb re-called the 5' RACE reads and lists each CDR3 protein once. The data include about 550,000 distinct CDR3 sequences; the top ten clones carry around 4%. Sequencing was performed on blood T cells: a sorted CD56 or NKG2C T cell subset, CD4+ or CD8+ T cells, or bulk PBMC T cells (not recorded which). The source is a man aged 18 to 30 in good health.

The rearrangement joins TRBV29-1 to TRBJ2-7; TCRdb calls TRBD1, which cannot be checked without DNA. Germline V gene sequence: CDR1 SQVTM, CDR2 ANQGSEA. This CDR3 region has 12 residues. The CDR3 loop is CSVKTASYEQYF.

The rearrangement uses TRBV6-1 and TRBJ2-2; TCRdb gives TRBD2 as the D gene, but with no DNA this cannot be confirmed. CDR1 MNHNS and CDR2 SASEGT come from the germline V gene. There are 15 residues in the CDR3. Here the CDR3 reads CASATASGNTGELFF.

The gene calls are TRBV12-5 and TRBJ2-5; the D gene TCRdb calls, TRBD1, cannot be checked with no DNA. The CDR3 length is 13 residues. Germline V gives CDR1 LGHNT, CDR2 FRNRAP. The CDR3 loop reads CASGSTVQETQYF.

V and J are TRBV18 and TRBJ2-1; checking the TCRdb D call of TRBD1 is not possible without DNA. The germline CDR1 and CDR2 sequences are KGHSH and LQKENI. The CDR3 runs 16 residues. CDR3 sequence reads: CASSPLGTESYNEQFF.

V is TRBV5-1 and J is TRBJ2-5; without DNA, the TCRdb call of TRBD1 cannot be checked. Germline assignment: CDR1 SGHRS and CDR2 YFSETQ. The length of the CDR3 is 18 residues. This CDR3 reads CASSLGVSVGITEETQYF.

The CDR3: CASARGASGGYNEQFF. The chain uses TRBV3-1 and TRBJ2-1; the TRBD2 assignment by TCRdb is unverifiable without DNA. The CDR3 contains 16 residues. The germline V gene has CDR1 LGHDT and CDR2 YNNKEL (reference sequence).

This sequence joins TRBV5-1 and TRBJ1-2; TCRdb lists TRBD1, though no DNA is available to test this call. Germline lookup yields CDR1 SGHRS and CDR2 YFSETQ. The CDR3 extends over 14 amino acids. The CDR3 sequence: CASSTSWGDYGYTF.

J is TRBJ2-4 and V is TRBV12-3 or TRBV12-4; no DNA is available, so the TRBD1 call from TCRdb remains unchecked. The CDR3 has 15 amino acids. The CDR3 spells CASRTRQGPNNIQYF.

This chain connects TRBV20-1 to TRBJ1-2; TCRdb indicates TRBD1, and absent DNA this call remains unverified. The CDR3 extends over 13 amino acids. From germline, CDR1 is DFQATT and CDR2 SNEGSKA (reference sequence). The CDR3 here is CSVKTGSNYGYTF.

The J gene is TRBJ2-2, the V gene TRBV6-1; absent DNA, TCRdb's TRBD1 call cannot be checked. This CDR3 spans 15 amino acids. The germline gives CDR1 MNHNS, CDR2 SASEGT. CDR3 sequence reads: CASRRGQGVSGELFF.

This sequence joins TRBV11-2 and TRBJ2-1; TCRdb's D call of TRBD1 is untestable without DNA. The CDR3 has 16 amino acids. CDR1 is SGHAT and CDR2 is FQNNGV in the germline V gene. CDR3 residues: CASSLGTGGYYNEQFF. The whole variable domain, remainder taken from reference TRBV11-2 and TRBJ2-1, is EAGVAQSPRYKIIEKRQSVAFWCNPISGHATLYWYQQILGQGPKLLIQFQNNGVVDDSQLPKDRFSAERLKGVDSTLKIQPAKLEDSAVYLCASSLGTGGYYNEQFFGPGTRLTVL.

The chain combines TRBV6-2 or TRBV6-3 with TRBJ2-1; TCRdb designates TRBD2, a call that cannot be tested without DNA. Germline assignment: CDR1 MNHEY and CDR2 SVGEGT. The CDR3 runs to 17 residues. The CDR3 sequence is CASSPDSSAASYNEQFF.

The chain combines TRBV12-3 or TRBV12-4 with TRBJ2-3; as DNA is missing, the TRBD2 call by TCRdb cannot be tested. The length of the CDR3 is 16 residues. The CDR3 protein is CASSNLGTRPTDTQYF.

This rearrangement joins TRBV12-3 or TRBV12-4 to TRBJ2-1. This CDR3 region has 15 residues. CDR3 loop: CASSFVNLRYNEQFF.

This chain joins TRBV7-8 and TRBJ2-7; no DNA is available, so the TRBD2 call from TCRdb remains unchecked. The CDR3 spans 14 residues. CDR1 and CDR2 (germline): SGHVS, FQNEAQ. The CDR3 spells CASSLAMPSGEQYF. The full variable domain, rest sourced from reference TRBV7-8 and TRBJ2-7, is GAGVSQSPRYKVAKRGQDVALRCDPISGHVSLFWYQQALGQGPEFLTYFQNEAQLDKSGLPSDRFFAERPEGSVSTLKIQRTQQEDSAVYLCASSLAMPSGEQYFGPGTRLTVT.

The chain has TRBV13 and TRBJ2-7; as DNA is missing, the TRBD1 call by TCRdb cannot be tested. Germline assignment: CDR1 PRHDT and CDR2 FYEKMQ (reference sequence). This CDR3 contains 14 residues. CDR3 in amino acids: CASSSGQGAWEQYF.

The chain has TRBV7-2 and TRBJ2-1; TCRdb calls TRBD1, which cannot be checked without DNA. Germline-derived CDR1 and CDR2 are SGHTA and FQGNSA. This CDR3 has 15 amino acids. The CDR3 reads CASSLAGRLYNEQFF.